This TCR beta chain was identified during a study of cytomegalovirus exposure and HLA in healthy donors. Between the trimmed V and J ends, which lost 1 base and 15 bases, there was a span of 16 bases. The CDR3 has 13 residues. Looked up from germline, CDR1 is MDHEN and CDR2 is SYDVKM. This clone was recorded only once. The antigen remains undetermined. The study's findings and limits: Three of the chains that were CMV-associated were confirmed in vitro to be specific for CMV antigens. Reported results showed that the classifier diagnosed cytomegalovirus status with high specificity and sensitivity.

It was healthy bone marrow donors who served as donors. The PCR made use of 60 Vbeta and 13 Jbeta primers. TCRdb's table, derived via immunoSEQ multiplex PCR, lists solely in-frame clones and lacks some. The sample includes about 130,000 clones, around three quarters of them seen just once. Sequencing was carried out using PBMCs. The chain is built from TRBV28 and TRBJ2-1, with D possibly being TRBD2 (5 bases). The clonotype was recovered from a middle-aged man in good health and CMV-seropositive. This chain's CDR3 is CASSLSGKMSPFF. As DNA, the CDR3 is TGTGCCAGCAGTTTATCGGGGAAGATGTCTCCGTTCTTC.